This T cell receptor beta chain comes out of a study of CD8 T cells in Susac syndrome. An amount of RNA that ranged from about 0.45 to 1 ug was reverse transcribed with random hexamers. Across 54 Vbeta and 13 Jbeta, immunoSEQ multiplex PCR amplified TCR beta CDR3. TCRdb passed the immunoSEQ multiplex PCR reads through MiXCR, listing each CDR3 protein once. Here the sample spans approximately 65,000 distinct CDR3 sequences, approximately 92% being singletons. Trimming pared 2 bases from V and 3 bases from J, leaving 10 bases between. This CDR3 has 13 residues. CDR1 and CDR2 (germline): SQVTM, ANQGSEA. Negative isolation yielded the CD8+ and CD4+ T cells, while FACS enriched the TEMRA cells.

The sample was CD8+ T cells from PBMCs. This TCR was sampled from a human donor in good health. The chain has TRBV29-1 and TRBJ1-1; D is unclear. CDR3 bases: TGCAGCGTTGAATTGGTAATGGACACTGAAGCTTTCTTT. Its protein is CSVELVMDTEAFF.